The 8 T cell receptor beta chains below come from one sample, sequenced in a study of blood T cell repertoires in COVID-19. Data came from immunoSEQ multiplex PCR; TCRdb stores just in-frame clones and leaves some out. The data contain under 50,000 clones, 87% of them seen just once; the ten biggest clones take up 7% to 8.5%. Material: peripheral blood. These receptors all come from a human donor in a cohort sampled during active COVID-19.

V usage is TRBV9 and J usage is TRBJ2-2; D is possibly TRBD1 (5 bases). In germline, CDR1 is SGDLS, CDR2 YYNGEE. The V end was cut by 1 base, the J end by 1 base, with 5 bases between. This CDR3 comprises 14 residues. Here the CDR3 DNA reads TGTGCCAGCAGCGTACAGGGGAACACCGGGGAGCTGTTTTTT. It translates to CASSVQGNTGELFF.

V gene TRBV3-1 (or the pseudogene TRBV3-2) combines with J gene TRBJ1-2; D not certain. Trimming took off 0 bases at V and 0 bases at J, with 5 bases between the two ends. The CDR3 contains 14 residues. CDR1 is LGHDT and CDR2 is YNNKEL in the germline V gene (reference sequence). The CDR3 loop is CASSQDPSNYGYTF. In DNA form, the CDR3 reads TGTGCCAGCAGCCAAGATCCCTCTAACTATGGCTACACCTTC.

V is TRBV4-1 and J is TRBJ1-5; 9 bases agree with TRBD1. The CDR3 runs to 16 residues. J gave up 7 bases and V 0 bases, and 7 bases lay outside the gene matches. Germline loops: CDR1 MGHRA, CDR2 YSYEKL. The CDR3: CASSQEGTGRDQPQHF. Written as DNA, the CDR3 is TGCGCCAGCAGCCAAGAGGGGACAGGGAGGGACCAGCCCCAGCATTTT.

The chain uses TRBV4-1 and TRBJ1-1; TRBD1 agrees at 7 bases. The CDR3 loop spans 13 amino acids. V was pared by 3 bases and J by 5 bases, with 3 bases of the junction left unmatched. CDR1 is MGHRA, CDR2 YSYEKL, per germline. The CDR3 nucleotides read TGCGCCAGCAGCCACGACAGGGCTACTGAAGCTTTCTTT. Amino acid sequence: CASSHDRATEAFF.

The chain uses TRBV7-2 and TRBJ2-6, with D maybe TRBD1 (8 bases). Trimming pared 5 bases from V and 1 base from J, leaving 15 bases between. The CDR3 runs to 17 residues. Germline CDR1 is SGHTA and CDR2 is FQGNSA. The CDR3 here is CASSTHRGGSGANVLTF. Written as DNA, the CDR3 is TGTGCCAGCAGCACCCACAGGGGGGGATCTGGGGCCAACGTCCTGACTTTC.

This clone came up a few times. The rearrangement links TRBV5-1 to TRBJ2-6; 10 positions agree with TRBD2. Germline CDR1 and CDR2: SGHRS and YFSETQ. V lost 4 bases to trimming and J lost 0 bases; unmatched junction nucleotides: 7. There are 18 residues in the CDR3. The CDR3 region is CASSPWTSGSSGANVLTF. The CDR3 DNA reads TGCGCCAGCAGCCCGTGGACTAGCGGTAGCTCTGGGGCCAACGTCCTGACTTTC.

V gene TRBV3-1 (or the pseudogene TRBV3-2) combines with J gene TRBJ2-5; 13 nucleotides agree with TRBD2. CDR1 and CDR2 (germline): LGHDT, YNNKEL (reference sequence). Germline trimming cut 3 bases from V and 5 bases from J; bases unmatched to any gene: 9. The CDR3 is 17 amino acids. The CDR3 sequence: CASSQRTSGSPGETQYF. The DNA for the CDR3 is TGTGCCAGCAGCCAGCGGACTAGCGGGAGCCCCGGTGAGACCCAGTACTTC.

This sequence joins TRBV7-3 and TRBJ2-1; the match to TRBD2 covers 7 bases. V lost 2 bases and J lost 6; bases outside the gene matches: 7. CDR3 length equals 15 residues. Germline-derived CDR1 and CDR2 are SGHTA and FQGTGA. The CDR3 here is CASSLGTTSSNEQFF. The CDR3 nucleotides read TGTGCCAGCAGCTTAGGGACTACTTCGTCCAATGAGCAGTTCTTC.